The 26 T cell receptor beta chains listed next were all sequenced from one sample in a study of OX40 agonist ivuxolimab in advanced cancers. Here immunoSEQ multiplex PCR was the method, and the copy in TCRdb shows in-frame clones only, minus some. This sample has more than 50,000 clones, with 70% to 90% found just once. The specimen was CD4+ or CD8+ T cells sorted from blood, collected in a trial of the OX40 agonist ivuxolimab. The receptor source for this set is an adult with an advanced solid tumor such as melanoma, head and neck, liver or kidney cancer.

V and J are TRBV30 and TRBJ2-7; 9 positions agree with TRBD2. Germline CDR1 reads GTSNPN; CDR2 reads SVGIG (reference sequence). The junction had 3 bases not matched to a gene; V was cut back by 3 bases and J by 3 bases. The CDR3 covers 13 residues. The CDR3, as DNA: TGTGCCTGGAGGGGACTAGCTAACTACGAGCAGTACTTC. This codes for CAWRGLANYEQYF.

This chain joins TRBV7-8 and TRBJ1-2, with D unclear. This CDR3 comprises 16 residues. The ends were cut back, 2 bases at V and 1 base at J, with 14 bases in the middle. Germline V gives CDR1 SGHVS, CDR2 FQNEAQ. CDR3 protein: CASSLSLGLNNYGYTF. CDR3 nucleotides: TGTGCCAGCAGCTTATCTCTAGGGTTGAATAACTATGGCTACACCTTC.

J is TRBJ2-7 and V is TRBV18; D is uncertain. The CDR3 is made up of 15 amino acids. The V and J ends lost 3 bases and 0 bases respectively, with 12 bases between them. Germline lookup yields CDR1 KGHSH and CDR2 LQKENI. CDR3: CASSPNSRSSYEQYF. Here the CDR3 DNA reads TGTGCCAGCTCACCTAATTCTAGGAGCTCCTACGAGCAGTACTTC.

The gene calls are TRBV7-6 and TRBJ1-2; D gene unclear. The CDR3 consists of 14 residues. The V end was cut by 5 bases, the J end by 4 bases, with 14 bases between. Germline V gives CDR1 SGHVS, CDR2 FNYEAQ. The CDR3 bases are TGTGCCAGCAGCCCCAACGCTGGGCTCTATGGCTACACCTTC. Protein sequence: CASSPNAGLYGYTF.

The chain uses TRBV28 and TRBJ2-5; D unclear. Trimming removed 6 bases from V and 2 bases from J, with 19 bases in between. The CDR3 extends over 16 amino acids. The germline V gene has CDR1 MDHEN and CDR2 SYDVKM. CDR3 residues: CASSETRVTSQETQYF. DNA for the CDR3: TGTGCCAGCAGCGAGACTCGGGTGACGTCACAAGAGACCCAGTACTTC.

This chain connects TRBV7-9 to TRBJ1-4; D is unresolved. CDR1 and CDR2 from the germline V gene are SEHNR and FQNEAQ (reference sequence). The V gene lost 3 bases and the J gene lost 3 bases, with 11 bases spanning the gap. This CDR3 comprises 15 residues. The DNA of the CDR3 is TGTGCCAGCAGCTTGCGCGAAGGCTCTAATGAAAAACTGTTTTTT. Its protein product is CASSLREGSNEKLFF. The complete variable domain, with remaining parts taken from reference TRBV7-9 and TRBJ1-4, reads DTGVSQNPRHKITKRGQNVTFRCDPISEHNRLYWYRQTLGQGPEFLTYFQNEAQLEKSRLLSDRFSAERPKGSFSTLEIQRTEQGDSAMYLCASSLREGSNEKLFFGSGTQLSVL.

This clone was recorded only once. V usage is TRBV21-1 and J usage is TRBJ2-1. TRBV21-1 is tagged as a pseudogene. This CDR3 has 13 amino acids. CDR3 sequence (DNA): TGTGCCAGCAGCGCTCAGAGTAGACCGGAGCAGTTCTTC. Residues: CASSAQSRPEQFF.

The V call is TRBV11-2, the J call TRBJ2-3; TRBD2 aligns across 7 bases. The CDR3 contains 14 residues. V lost 5 bases to trimming and J lost 1 base; unmatched junction nucleotides: 3. From germline, CDR1 is SGHAT and CDR2 FQNNGV. CDR3 nucleotide sequence: TGTGCCAGCAGCCCTGGGGGGGGCACAGATACGCAGTATTTT. Its translation is CASSPGGGTDTQYF.

V and J are TRBV11-1 and TRBJ2-1; possible D gene TRBD1, 6 bases. V gave up 5 bases and J gave up 8 bases, with 19 bases separating them. CDR3 length equals 15 residues. Germline loops: CDR1 SGHAT, CDR2 FQDESV (reference sequence). The CDR3 nucleotides read TGTGCCAGCAGCCACGGGACACCACGAGGCGATGAGCAGTTCTTC. Amino acids: CASSHGTPRGDEQFF.

This chain connects TRBV19 to TRBJ1-5, with 7 bases fitting TRBD1. Looked up from germline, CDR1 is LNHDA and CDR2 is SQIVND (reference sequence). Losses at the gene ends were 6 bases for V and 4 bases for J; bases not matched to a gene: 6. The CDR3 runs 14 residues. This chain's CDR3 is CASRAPGGNQPQHF. The CDR3 nucleotides read TGTGCCAGTAGAGCCCCAGGGGGAAATCAGCCCCAGCATTTT.

The chain couples TRBV29-1 to TRBJ2-3, with 9 bases aligning to TRBD2. V lost 3 bases and J lost 1; bases outside the gene matches: 11. Germline V CDR1 and CDR2: SQVTM, ANQGSEA. The CDR3 extends over 17 amino acids. The CDR3 DNA reads TGCAGCGTTGACGCCCATTCTAGCGGGGTTCGCACAGATACGCAGTATTTT. Amino acids: CSVDAHSSGVRTDTQYF.

The chain uses TRBV5-4 and TRBJ1-6; the match to TRBD1 covers 7 bases. The ends lost 5 bases at V and 4 bases at J; junction bases unmatched: 6. This CDR3 has 15 amino acids. CDR1 is SGHNT, CDR2 YYREEE, per germline (reference sequence). CDR3 bases: TGTGCCAGCAGTTCGCCGGGACAGTATAATTCACCCCTCCACTTT. Translation: CASSSPGQYNSPLHF.

The chain carries TRBV6-5 and TRBJ1-3; D gene unclear. Germline CDR1 is MNHEY and CDR2 is SVGAGI. V was cut by 6 bases and J by 0 bases, with 9 bases left in between. This CDR3 region has 14 residues. The chain's CDR3 is CASRDVNSGNTIYF. In nucleotides, the CDR3 is TGTGCCAGCAGGGACGTCAACTCTGGAAACACCATATATTTT.

This sequence joins TRBV6-1 and TRBJ1-5; tentative D call: TRBD1 (5 bases). The CDR3 covers 14 residues. V lost 7 bases and J 7 bases, leaving 17 bases between the germline ends. The germline CDR1 and CDR2 sequences are MNHNS and SASEGT. The DNA for the CDR3 is TGTGCCAGCATAGAAACAGGAGCCTGGCAGCCCCAGCATTTT. Translation gives CASIETGAWQPQHF.

This sequence joins TRBV6-5 and TRBJ1-1, with 7 bases lining up with TRBD1. CDR3 size: 14 residues. V was pared by 7 bases and J by 0 bases, with 5 bases of the junction left unmatched. Per germline, CDR1 MNHEY and CDR2 SVGAGI. The CDR3 DNA reads TGTGCCAGCACAGGGGGGGCTCTGAACACTGAAGCTTTCTTT. Protein: CASTGGALNTEAFF.

V usage is TRBV21-1 and J usage is TRBJ2-7. TRBV21-1 is labeled a pseudogene. The CDR3 spans 15 residues. CDR3 DNA: TGTGCCAGCAGCAAAGAACCCCCGATTTCCTACGAGCAGTACTTC. It yields the protein CASSKEPPISYEQYF.

V is TRBV2 and J is TRBJ2-6; TRBD1 matches 10 bases. Germline CDR1 reads SNHLY; CDR2 reads FYNNEI. Germline trimming cut 7 bases from V and 0 bases from J; bases unmatched to any gene: 9. This CDR3 is built from 18 residues. The CDR3, as DNA: TGTGCCAGCAATCCGGGACAGGGGACAACCTCTGGGGCCAACGTCCTGACTTTC. It is translated as CASNPGQGTTSGANVLTF.

This clone was counted between two and nine times. The rearrangement links TRBV7-2 to TRBJ1-5; no clear D. The CDR3 length is 13 residues. CDR1 and CDR2 from the germline V gene are SGHTA and FQGNSA. Trimming took off 2 bases at V and 3 bases at J, with 5 bases between the two ends. DNA of the CDR3: TGTGCCAGCAGCTTACAATACAATCAGCCCCAGCATTTT. Amino acid sequence: CASSLQYNQPQHF.

The chain links TRBV27 to TRBJ1-5; possibly TRBD1 for D (6 bases). Germline V gene data show CDR1 as MNHEY and CDR2 as SMNVEV (reference sequence). V gave up 0 bases and J gave up 9 bases, with 9 bases separating them. The CDR3 runs to 13 residues. This CDR3 is CASSLSRGGPQHF. The CDR3 coding sequence is TGTGCCAGCAGTTTATCGAGAGGGGGGCCCCAGCATTTT.

This chain links TRBV7-3 with TRBJ2-1; D is ambiguous. This CDR3 is built from 12 residues. Germline V gives CDR1 SGHTA, CDR2 FQGTGA. V was clipped by 8 bases and J by 7 bases, with 12 bases between them. As DNA, the CDR3 is TGTGCCAGCGGAATAGCTCGGAATGAGCAGTTCTTC. Residues: CASGIARNEQFF. The whole variable domain, remainder taken from reference TRBV7-3 and TRBJ2-1, is GAGVSQTPSNKVTEKGKYVELRCDPISGHTALYWYRQSLGQGPEFLIYFQGTGAADDSGLPNDRFFAVRPEGSVSTLKIQRTERGDSAVYLCASGIARNEQFFGPGTRLTVL.

The V call is TRBV27, the J call TRBJ1-1, with TRBD1 identical over 8 bases. V lost 8 bases and J lost 7; bases outside the gene matches: 12. The CDR3 has 14 amino acids. Germline CDR1 and CDR2: MNHEY and SMNVEV (reference sequence). CDR3 protein: CASWRLLGQGEAFF. CDR3 nucleotides: TGTGCCAGCTGGAGGCTCCTCGGACAGGGTGAAGCTTTCTTT.

V usage is TRBV15 and J usage is TRBJ1-4; D is unresolved. The CDR3 is made up of 15 amino acids. The germline V gene has CDR1 LNHNV and CDR2 YYDKDF (reference sequence). V was pared by 5 bases and J by 0 bases, with 10 bases between. The CDR3 loop reads CATSGQLATNEKLFF. The CDR3 nucleotides are TGTGCCACCAGCGGTCAACTGGCAACTAATGAAAAACTGTTTTTT.

This clone was seen a single time. V and J are TRBV6-5 and TRBJ1-3; D not resolved. The CDR3 covers 16 residues. CDR1 and CDR2 (germline): MNHEY, SVGAGI. With 0 bases removed from V and 0 bases from J, the gap between germline ends came to 9 bases. This CDR3 reads CASSYSQTSSGNTIYF. The CDR3, as DNA: TGTGCCAGCAGTTACTCTCAGACCAGCTCTGGAAACACCATATATTTT.

The V and J genes are TRBV6-5 and TRBJ1-1; D gene ambiguous. CDR3 length: 12 amino acids. With 8 bases removed from V and 5 bases from J, the gap between germline ends came to 12 bases. Germline CDR1 and CDR2: MNHEY and SVGAGI. CDR3 sequence: CASRGGRTEAFF. CDR3 coding DNA: TGTGCCAGCCGGGGAGGACGGACTGAAGCTTTCTTT.

This clone was seen only once. The genes are TRBV5-4 and TRBJ2-1, with 7 bases matching TRBD2. V lost 2 bases to trimming and J lost 8 bases; unmatched junction nucleotides: 4. The CDR3 has 13 amino acids. Germline V gives CDR1 SGHNT, CDR2 YYREEE (reference sequence). CDR3 sequence: CASSFGLVDEQFF. The CDR3 DNA reads TGTGCCAGCAGCTTCGGACTAGTTGATGAGCAGTTCTTC.

The chain links TRBV6-1 to TRBJ2-1, with 9 bases that match TRBD1. Germline CDR1 reads MNHNS; CDR2 reads SASEGT. The CDR3 runs 13 residues. The V segment lost 8 bases and the J segment 15 bases; nucleotides outside the gene matches: 14. CDR3 nucleotide sequence: TGTGCCAGCGGGAGTAAACAGGGGGCTCTGTGGTTCTTC. Residues: CASGSKQGALWFF.